A single sample gave rise to the 15 T cell receptor beta chains below, sequenced in a study of T cells in Graves' hyperthyroidism and ophthalmopathy. Authors of the study amplified TCR beta CDR3 regions from RNA transcripts. HTBI primers drove first-round RT-PCR of the TCR CDR3. TCRdb fed the multiplex PCR reads into MiXCR, producing one record per CDR3 protein. The top ten hold roughly 7.4% of the sample, which has about 420,000 distinct CDR3 sequences, around 16% seen once. Source material: blood. These receptors originate from a woman under 30 with Graves' hyperthyroidism.

This clonotype was found many times. The rearrangement uses TRBV15 and TRBJ2-5; D possibly corresponds to TRBD1 (5 bases). The V end lost 0 bases, the J end lost 5 bases, and 10 bases lay between the germline ends. Germline V gives CDR1 LNHNV, CDR2 YYDKDF (reference sequence). This CDR3 region has 14 residues. CDR3: CATSRDGRAETQYF. In DNA form, the CDR3 reads TGTGCCACCAGCAGAGATGGCAGGGCGGAGACCCAGTACTTC. Variable domain in full (rest from reference TRBV15 and TRBJ2-5): DAMVIQNPRYQVTQFGKPVTLSCSQTLNHNVMYWYQQKSSQAPKLLFHYYDKDFNNEADTPDNFQSRRPNTSFCFLDIRSPGLGDTAMYLCATSRDGRAETQYFGPGTRLLVL.

This clonotype was counted ten times or more. Germline is not matched at one junction end, which may reflect a read error. The chain couples TRBV11-2 to TRBJ2-1, with D perhaps matching TRBD1 (7 bases). This CDR3 is 16 amino acids long. The germline V gene has CDR1 SGHAT and CDR2 FQNNGV. CDR3 DNA sequence: TGTGCCAGCCGGCCCTCCAGGGGGGCGGCCTACCATGAGCAGTTCTTC. Protein product: CASRPSRGAAYHEQFF. Supplemented by reference TRBV11-2 and TRBJ2-1, the full variable domain reads EAGVAQSPRYKIIEKRQSVAFWCNPISGHATLYWYQQILGQGPKLLIQFQNNGVVDDSQLPKDRFSAERLKGVDSTLKIQPAKLEDSAVYLCASRPSRGAAYHEQFFGPGTRLTVL.

The table lists this clonotype with many counts. The V call is TRBV14, the J call TRBJ2-3; 9 bases line up with TRBD2. In germline, CDR1 is SGHDN, CDR2 FVKESK. This CDR3 region has 19 residues. V was clipped by 0 bases and J by 0 bases; unmatched bases: 10. CDR3: CASSQDFPSGAGSTDTQYF. CDR3 nucleotide sequence: TGTGCCAGCAGCCAAGATTTCCCTAGCGGGGCGGGGAGCACAGATACGCAGTATTTT.

This clonotype was observed many times. V is TRBV5-1 and J is TRBJ2-1; D might be TRBD2 (7 bases). The ends were cut back, 3 bases at V and 7 bases at J, with 17 bases in the middle. Germline V gives CDR1 SGHRS, CDR2 YFSETQ. The CDR3 is made up of 15 amino acids. CDR3 DNA sequence: TGCGCCAGCAGCTCCACTAGGGGGGGGCCAAATGAGCAGTTCTTC. Translated: CASSSTRGGPNEQFF.

At least ten counts were recorded for this clonotype. This chain links TRBV5-8 with TRBJ1-5, with D possibly matching TRBD1 (5 bases). The length of the CDR3 is 14 residues. CDR1 is SGHTS and CDR2 is YDEGEE in the germline V gene. Trimming shortened V by 0 bases and J by 6 bases, and 10 bases separated the two germline ends. CDR3 sequence reads: CASSLDGGGQPQHF. The CDR3 DNA reads as TGTGCCAGCAGCTTGGATGGGGGAGGTCAGCCCCAGCATTTT.

This clonotype was detected many times. The chain joins TRBV29-1 to TRBJ1-1; TRBD1 aligns across 9 bases. With V trimmed by 7 bases and J by 2 bases, 11 bases remained unmatched. The CDR3 is made up of 15 amino acids. Germline V gene data show CDR1 as SQVTM and CDR2 as ANQGSEA. The CDR3 here is CSAMKMDRGNTEAFF. The CDR3 DNA is TGCAGCGCCATGAAAATGGACAGGGGCAACACTGAAGCTTTCTTT.

This clonotype was picked up a small number of times. The V gene is TRBV7-3, the J gene TRBJ1-6, with unresolved D. Germline V gives CDR1 SGHTA, CDR2 FQGTGA. Trimming left V 4 bases short and J 10 bases short, with 11 bases between. The CDR3 is 13 residues long. CDR3 sequence (DNA): TGTGCCAGCAGCTCATACGCGGGATCACCCCTCCACTTT. Its protein is CASSSYAGSPLHF.

V and J are TRBV20-1 and TRBJ1-2; 9 nucleotides line up with TRBD1. The V gene's germline CDR1 is DFQATT and CDR2 SNEGSKA (reference sequence). This CDR3 spans 13 amino acids. Germline trimming cut 5 bases from V and 4 bases from J; bases unmatched to any gene: 5. The CDR3 here is CSAPTGGSYGYTF. The CDR3 DNA follows: TGCAGTGCTCCAACAGGGGGCAGCTATGGCTACACCTTC.

Of note for this clonotype: A much larger clone differs by one base, so this may be a read error. V usage is TRBV4-1 and J usage is TRBJ1-6; TRBD1 is a possible D gene (6 bases). The CDR3 covers 16 residues. Germline V gene data show CDR1 as MGHRA and CDR2 as YSYEKL. CDR3 protein: CASTQGGGPVYSPLHF. CDR3 DNA sequence: TGCGCCAGCACCCAAGGTGGGGGGCCTGTGTATTCACCCCTCCACTTT.

This clonotype was counted many times. CDR3 DNA: TGTGCCAGCTCGAGGGCCCCCACAGATACGCAGTATTTT. It codes for CASSRAPTDTQYF. V usage is TRBV7-3 and J usage is TRBJ2-3; TRBD2 might be the D (5 bases). The V end lost 8 bases, the J end lost 2 bases, and 11 bases lay between the germline ends. From germline, CDR1 is SGHTA and CDR2 FQGTGA. The CDR3 loop spans 13 amino acids. Filled out from reference TRBV7-3 and TRBJ2-3, the complete variable domain reads GAGVSQTPSNKVTEKGKYVELRCDPISGHTALYWYRQSLGQGPEFLIYFQGTGAADDSGLPNDRFFAVRPEGSVSTLKIQRTERGDSAVYLCASSRAPTDTQYFGPGTRLTVL.

The table lists this clonotype with many counts. This chain joins TRBV11-3 and TRBJ2-2, with 7 bases identical to TRBD1. Germline V gene data show CDR1 as SGHNT and CDR2 as YENEEA. V was pared by 6 bases and J by 4 bases, with 5 bases of the junction left unmatched. This CDR3 contains 14 residues. The CDR3 DNA reads as TGTGCCAGCAGTTCCCCAGGGGGCACCGGGGAGCTGTTTTTT. The encoded protein is CASSSPGGTGELFF.

This clonotype was counted at least ten times. The chain links TRBV7-3 to TRBJ2-5; either TRBD1 or TRBD2 may fit D (5 bases each). This CDR3 has 13 residues. CDR1 and CDR2 (germline): SGHTA, FQGTGA. V shed 5 bases and J shed 5 bases, with 12 bases lying between them. CDR3 amino acids: CASSARDGETQYF. The DNA of the CDR3 is TGTGCCAGCAGCGCCCGGGACGGCGAGACCCAGTACTTC.

This clonotype occurred many times. The V gene is TRBV10-2, the J gene TRBJ1-1; 8 nucleotides match TRBD1. Germline trimming cut 6 bases from V and 0 bases from J; bases unmatched to any gene: 9. This CDR3 comprises 16 residues. CDR1 and CDR2 from the germline V gene are WSHSY and SAAADI. The CDR3 loop is CASRVQGAQMNTEAFF. The CDR3 DNA reads TGCGCCAGCAGGGTCCAGGGGGCGCAGATGAACACTGAAGCTTTCTTT.

This clonotype was detected ten times or more. The chain carries TRBV27 and TRBJ2-5; 7 positions agree with TRBD1. Looked up from germline, CDR1 is MNHEY and CDR2 is SMNVEV (reference sequence). The ends lost 6 bases at V and 4 bases at J; junction bases unmatched: 8. The CDR3 spans 14 residues. The CDR3 here is CASSIYRTGETQYF. CDR3 in DNA: TGTGCCAGCAGCATCTACCGGACAGGAGAGACCCAGTACTTC.

This chain links TRBV2 with TRBJ2-5; TRBD1 matches at 11 bases. The junction had 9 bases not matched to a gene; V was cut back by 8 bases and J by 4 bases. The CDR3 runs to 15 residues. Germline V CDR1 and CDR2: SNHLY, FYNNEI. CDR3 amino acids: CASPKDRGRRETQYF. CDR3 nucleotides: TGTGCCAGCCCTAAGGACAGGGGGCGACGAGAGACCCAGTACTTC.